The clone carrying this TCR beta chain was detected many times. Its antigen remains unidentified. Ineligible for inclusion were patients with other autoimmune diseases, uncontrolled infections, pregnancy or lactation. The PBMCs used were ones drawn from 9.5 to 10 ml of fresh peripheral blood. The data belong to a study of Graves' ophthalmopathy and Graves' hyperthyroidism. Study-wide context: Peripheral blood (taken before any treatment) was collected at initial diagnosis.

Whole-study findings and limits: In blood, most expanded thyroid clonotypes above 0.001 frequency were also detected.

Germline V CDR1 and CDR2: SNHLY, FYNNEI. CDR3 length equals 11 residues. With 4 bases removed from V and 17 bases from J, the gap between germline ends came to 14 bases. The TCR beta CDR3 regions underwent amplification from RNA transcripts. The workflow started with a first-round RT-PCR run with HTBI primers and then moved on to a second-round multiplex PCR. TCRdb re-derived calls from the multiplex PCR reads in MiXCR, one entry per CDR3 protein. The sample lists approximately 330,000 distinct CDR3 sequences; roughly 15% were seen once. The sequenced sample consisted of peripheral blood. This sequence originates from an adult man with Graves' ophthalmopathy. The J gene is TRBJ1-4, the V gene TRBV2; possible D gene TRBD1, 5 bases. CDR3 nucleotides: TGTGCCAGCAGTGGTGGGGCAGGGTATTTTTTT. Translation: CASSGGAGYFF.